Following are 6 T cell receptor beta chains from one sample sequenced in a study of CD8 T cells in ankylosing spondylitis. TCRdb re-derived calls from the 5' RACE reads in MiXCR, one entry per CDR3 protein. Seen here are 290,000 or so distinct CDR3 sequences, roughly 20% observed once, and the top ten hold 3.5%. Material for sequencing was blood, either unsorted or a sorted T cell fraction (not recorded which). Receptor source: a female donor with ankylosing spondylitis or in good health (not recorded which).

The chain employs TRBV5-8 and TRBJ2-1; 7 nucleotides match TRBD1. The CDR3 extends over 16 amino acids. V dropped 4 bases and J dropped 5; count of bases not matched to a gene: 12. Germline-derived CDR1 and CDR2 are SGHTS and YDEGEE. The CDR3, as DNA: TGTGCCAGCAGCCTGTGGGGACAGTTCCCTAACAATGAGCAGTTCTTC. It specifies CASSLWGQFPNNEQFF.

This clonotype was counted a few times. The CDR3 DNA follows: TGTGCCAGCAGTACCGGACTAGCGGGAGAAGCCGGGGAGCTGTTTTTT. This gives the protein CASSTGLAGEAGELFF. The chain is built from TRBV12-3 or TRBV12-4 and TRBJ2-2; 13 nucleotides match TRBD2. The trim removed 5 bases at V and 6 bases at J, leaving 6 bases unmatched. There are 16 residues in the CDR3.

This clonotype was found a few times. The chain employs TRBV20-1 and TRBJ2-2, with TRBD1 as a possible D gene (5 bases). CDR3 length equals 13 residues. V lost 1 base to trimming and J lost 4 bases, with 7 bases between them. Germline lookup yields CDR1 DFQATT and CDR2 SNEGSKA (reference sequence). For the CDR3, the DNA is TGCAGTGCTAGAGCAAGGGGCACCGGGGAGCTGTTTTTT. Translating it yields CSARARGTGELFF.

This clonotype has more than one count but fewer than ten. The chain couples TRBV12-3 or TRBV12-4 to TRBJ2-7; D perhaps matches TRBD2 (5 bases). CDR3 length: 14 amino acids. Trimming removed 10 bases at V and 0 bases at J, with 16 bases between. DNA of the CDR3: TGTGCCACCCGGCCTAGGGCGGGCTCCTACGAGCAGTACTTC. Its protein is CATRPRAGSYEQYF.

CDR3 region: CASSLAQGGQYF. For the CDR3, the DNA is TGTGCCAGCAGCTTAGCGCAGGGCGGGCAGTACTTC. The chain is built from TRBV7-6 and TRBJ2-7, with D perhaps TRBD1 (5 bases). The CDR3 is 12 amino acids. The V and J ends lost 0 bases and 9 bases respectively, with 9 bases between them. Per germline, CDR1 SGHVS and CDR2 FNYEAQ.

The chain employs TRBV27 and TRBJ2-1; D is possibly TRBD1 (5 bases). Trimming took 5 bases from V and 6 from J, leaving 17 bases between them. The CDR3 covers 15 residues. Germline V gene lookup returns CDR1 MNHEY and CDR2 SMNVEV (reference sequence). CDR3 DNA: TGTGCCAGCAGTCTCAGGGAACTCGTTAGCAATGAGCAGTTCTTC. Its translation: CASSLRELVSNEQFF.